This TCR beta chain originates from a study of T cell clusters in autoimmune cytopenias. General study points: Primary autoimmune cytopenia patients seemingly lacked the physiological T cell clusters found in healthy donors. No experiment has yet validated the function of the T cell clusters defined in silico. TRB repertoire shifts in secondary cytopenia and chronic lymphocytic leukemia mostly reflected lymphoma, not autoimmunity. Compared with active autoimmune hepatitis patients, healthy donors showed roughly 2.7-fold more exclusive TRB clusters.

Comment on this clonotype: Its antigen remains unidentified.

Each sample's input was about 250 ng genomic DNA, approximately 37,500 genome equivalents. Germline loops: CDR1 KGHSH, CDR2 LQKENI. The CDR3 spans 14 residues. TRB rearrangements were amplified by touch-down multiplex PCR with mixed TRB-A/B primers. After re-calling the multiplex PCR reads, TCRdb lists one entry per CDR3 protein, DNA absent. Its table lists 8,000 to 8,500 distinct CDR3 sequences. The receptor was isolated from a human donor with an autoimmune cytopenia or autoimmune hepatitis (not recorded which). The rearrangement uses TRBV18 and TRBJ1-3. Sequenced material: peripheral blood. The CDR3 protein is CANSSRRPGNTIYF.